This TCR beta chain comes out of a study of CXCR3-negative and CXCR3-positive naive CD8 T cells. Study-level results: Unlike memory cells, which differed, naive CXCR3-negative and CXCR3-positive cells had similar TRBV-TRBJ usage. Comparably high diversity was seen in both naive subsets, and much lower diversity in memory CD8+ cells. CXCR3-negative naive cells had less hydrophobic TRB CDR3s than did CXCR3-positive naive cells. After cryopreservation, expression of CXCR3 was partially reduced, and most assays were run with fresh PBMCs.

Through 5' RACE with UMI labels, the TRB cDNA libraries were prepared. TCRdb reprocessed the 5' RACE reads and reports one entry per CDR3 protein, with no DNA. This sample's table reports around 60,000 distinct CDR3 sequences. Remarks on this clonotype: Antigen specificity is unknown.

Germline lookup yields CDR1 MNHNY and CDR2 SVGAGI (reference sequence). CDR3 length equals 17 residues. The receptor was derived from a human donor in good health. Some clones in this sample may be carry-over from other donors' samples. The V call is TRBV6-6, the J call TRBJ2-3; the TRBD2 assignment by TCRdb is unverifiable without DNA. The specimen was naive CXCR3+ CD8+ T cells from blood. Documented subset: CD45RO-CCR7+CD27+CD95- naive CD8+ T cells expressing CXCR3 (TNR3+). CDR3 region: CASSYPSERPSTDTQYF.